The 10 T cell receptor beta chains below were found in one sample sequenced in a study of T-cell memory formation after mild COVID-19. TCRdb itself ran the 5' RACE reads through MiXCR, one entry per CDR3 protein. The sample records around 510,000 distinct CDR3 sequences, roughly a fifth being singletons. The sample consisted of PBMCs or a T cell subset sorted from them (not recorded which). These receptors all come from an adult woman who had mild COVID-19 (a few samples of this study predate the infection). Cell type and time point are not known.

The V call is TRBV12-3 or TRBV12-4, the J call TRBJ1-2; possibly TRBD1 for D (5 bases). The CDR3 loop spans 14 amino acids. V was trimmed by 4 bases and J by 6 bases, leaving 15 bases between them. CDR3: CASSSQTGGDGYTF. CDR3 DNA: TGTGCCAGCAGTTCCCAAACAGGTGGGGATGGCTACACCTTC.

This clonotype was counted only a few times. The chain has TRBV4-1 and TRBJ2-5; D may be TRBD1 (6 bases). Trimming stripped 2 bases from V and 5 bases from J, with 12 bases between. The CDR3 runs to 14 residues. Germline assignment: CDR1 MGHRA and CDR2 YSYEKL. The CDR3 nucleotides are TGCGCCAGCAGCCAAACAGGGTATGGGGAGACCCAGTACTTC. It codes for CASSQTGYGETQYF.

V gene TRBV4-3 combines with J gene TRBJ1-1; a possible D gene is TRBD1 (6 bases). With 1 base removed from V and 1 base from J, the gap between germline ends came to 10 bases. Germline lookup yields CDR1 LGHNA and CDR2 YSLEER. The CDR3 consists of 15 residues. The CDR3 reads CASSQAPTGNTEAFF. Written as DNA, the CDR3 is TGCGCCAGCAGCCAAGCCCCGACAGGGAACACTGAAGCTTTCTTT.

This clonotype has more than one count but fewer than ten. This chain links TRBV7-3 with TRBJ2-5; TRBD1 matches 8 bases. This CDR3 region has 15 residues. Germline loops: CDR1 SGHTA, CDR2 FQGTGA. The J segment lost 4 bases and the V segment lost 4 bases, leaving 8 bases of the junction unmatched. The CDR3 sequence is CASSYGQGFGETQYF. The DNA for the CDR3 is TGTGCCAGCAGCTATGGACAGGGTTTCGGAGAGACCCAGTACTTC.

This clonotype was recorded a few times. The V and J genes are TRBV7-2 and TRBJ2-1; TRBD2 aligns across 7 bases. The CDR3 runs 14 residues. CDR1 and CDR2 from the germline V gene are SGHTA and FQGNSA. Trimming took 5 bases from V and 3 from J; bases not matched to a gene: 4. The CDR3 DNA sequence: TGTGCCAGCAGCGGACTAGGAGTCTACAATGAGCAGTTCTTC. Translation gives CASSGLGVYNEQFF.

The genes are TRBV6-4 and TRBJ2-7; TRBD2 might be the D (6 bases). Germline V CDR1 and CDR2: MRHNA, SNTAGT. Deletions cut 6 bases from V and 0 bases from J, with 18 bases between. The CDR3 loop spans 16 amino acids. The CDR3 spells CASSIPGTLSSYEQYF. The CDR3 DNA sequence: TGTGCCAGCAGCATACCCGGGACTTTAAGCTCCTACGAGCAGTACTTC.

The chain couples TRBV5-1 to TRBJ2-3, with TRBD1 matching 9 bases. The CDR3 sequence is 13 residues long. Germline assignment: CDR1 SGHRS and CDR2 YFSETQ. The V and J ends lost 7 bases and 5 bases, in that order; junction bases with no gene match: 5. CDR3 protein: CASGDRAGDTQYF. DNA for the CDR3: TGCGCCAGCGGGGACAGGGCGGGAGATACGCAGTATTTT.

This chain uses TRBV7-2 with TRBJ2-1; D perhaps matches TRBD2 (5 bases). This CDR3 spans 14 amino acids. Per the germline V gene, CDR1 is SGHTA and CDR2 is FQGNSA. V was clipped by 1 base and J by 6 bases, with 10 bases between them. The CDR3 DNA is TGTGCCAGCAGCTTAGGGACTTGGCCCAATGAGCAGTTCTTC. This sequence encodes CASSLGTWPNEQFF.

This clonotype was observed a few times. The chain couples TRBV5-1 to TRBJ1-1; D is undetermined. Looked up from germline, CDR1 is SGHRS and CDR2 is YFSETQ. This CDR3 comprises 14 residues. V was cut by 6 bases and J by 0 bases, with 12 bases left in between. The CDR3: CASTRGEVNTEAFF. The CDR3 nucleotides read TGCGCCAGCACCCGGGGAGAGGTGAACACTGAAGCTTTCTTT.

This clonotype has a count of ten or more. This sequence joins TRBV6-2 or TRBV6-3 and TRBJ2-1, with D possibly being TRBD2 (6 bases). CDR1 is MNHEY and CDR2 is SVGEGT in the germline V gene. V was pared by 4 bases and J by 3 bases, with 13 bases between. CDR3 length: 15 residues. The CDR3 is CASSWDFQGYNEQFF. In DNA, the CDR3 is TGTGCCAGCAGTTGGGACTTCCAAGGCTACAATGAGCAGTTCTTC.